This entry lists 14 T cell receptor beta chains sequenced from one sample in a study of identical twins. MiXCR was run by TCRdb on the 5' RACE reads, yielding one entry per CDR3 protein. Of about 490,000 distinct CDR3 sequences listed, about 16% were seen once; the top ten hold roughly 0.42%. These data were also reused for a study on yellow fever vaccine responses in identical twins.

Sequencing input: CD4+ T cells sorted from blood. Source of these receptors: a woman younger than 35 in good health.

The chain links TRBV21-1 to TRBJ1-1; the DNA was not used to check the table's D call, TRBD1. TRBV21-1 is classified as a pseudogene. This CDR3 is 14 amino acids long. The CDR3 is CASSALAGGNEAFF. The CDR3 DNA reads TGTGCCAGCAGCGCATTGGCAGGGGGGAATGAAGCTTTCTTT.

This clonotype appeared a few times. V and J are TRBV11-3 and TRBJ2-2; 9 bases are shared with TRBD2. Germline V gives CDR1 SGHNT, CDR2 YENEEA. The CDR3 contains 15 residues. Unmatched junction bases numbered 7, after V lost 7 bases and J lost 4 bases. The DNA for the CDR3 is TGTGCCAGCACCGCGGGGGGGCCAGGCACCGGGGAGCTGTTTTTT. This encodes CASTAGGPGTGELFF.

This clonotype was observed a handful of times. The V and J genes are TRBV11-2 and TRBJ2-3; D unresolved. The germline gives CDR1 SGHAT, CDR2 FQNNGV. Trimming shortened V by 0 bases and J by 3 bases, and 16 bases separated the two germline ends. This CDR3 is built from 17 residues. CDR3 in DNA: TGTGCCAGCAGCTTAGATCGTAACTCTCTGGGAACAGATACGCAGTATTTT. This translates into CASSLDRNSLGTDTQYF.

This clonotype was counted a few times. This chain connects TRBV24-1 to TRBJ2-2; weak D call: TRBD1 (6 bases). The germline gives CDR1 KGHDR, CDR2 SFDVKD. V gave up 4 bases and J gave up 3 bases, with 14 bases separating them. The CDR3 consists of 16 residues. The CDR3 coding sequence is TGTGCCACCAGTGACCCCACAGGGCTGGACACCGGGGAGCTGTTTTTT. It codes for CATSDPTGLDTGELFF.

The chain has TRBV7-9 and TRBJ1-1; D unresolved. The CDR3 covers 15 residues. The V and J ends lost 2 bases and 1 base respectively, with 11 bases between them. The germline CDR1 and CDR2 sequences are SEHNR and FQNEAQ (reference sequence). The CDR3 here is CASSLFDSQNTEAFF. CDR3 DNA: TGTGCCAGCAGCTTATTCGACTCCCAGAACACTGAAGCTTTCTTT.

V usage is TRBV12-3 or TRBV12-4 and J usage is TRBJ1-6; maybe TRBD1 (5 bases). The CDR3 extends over 13 amino acids. The V end was cut by 0 bases, the J end by 15 bases, with 12 bases between. The CDR3: CASSLARGAHLHF. The CDR3 nucleotides read TGTGCCAGCAGTTTAGCCCGTGGGGCTCACCTCCACTTT.

This clonotype has at least ten counts. The chain is built from TRBV10-1 and TRBJ2-3, with D maybe TRBD2 (5 bases). V gave up 5 bases and J gave up 4 bases, with 10 bases separating them. CDR3 length: 13 amino acids. Germline CDR1 reads WNHNN; CDR2 reads SYGVQD (reference sequence). The chain's CDR3 is CASSPEVADTQYF. Here the CDR3 DNA reads TGCGCCAGCAGTCCGGAGGTGGCAGATACGCAGTATTTT.

This rearrangement joins TRBV20-1 to TRBJ2-7; 9 bases line up with TRBD2. Looked up from germline, CDR1 is DFQATT and CDR2 is SNEGSKA (reference sequence). This CDR3 has 14 residues. V shed 5 bases, J shed 0 bases, and the junction held 5 bases outside the gene matches. The CDR3, as DNA: TGCAGTGCTGCGACTAGCGGCCTCTCCTACGAGCAGTACTTC. This translates into CSAATSGLSYEQYF.

The chain links TRBV12-2 to TRBJ2-3; the table calls TRBD2, which could not be checked here. TRBV12-2 is labeled a pseudogene. CDR3 length equals 17 residues. The CDR3 protein is CASRLGGSGTETDTQYF. CDR3 nucleotides: TGTGCAAGTCGCTTAGGGGGTAGCGGGACTGAGACAGATACGCAGTATTTT.

CDR3 sequence: CASSSSGTLNTEAFF. For the CDR3, the DNA is TGTGCCAGCAGTAGCTCCGGGACACTGAACACTGAAGCTTTCTTT. V gene TRBV6-1 combines with J gene TRBJ1-1, with D tentatively TRBD1 (6 bases). The CDR3 is 15 amino acids. Germline CDR1 reads MNHNS; CDR2 reads SASEGT. With 5 bases removed from V and 0 bases from J, the gap between germline ends came to 13 bases.

The chain has TRBV10-3 and TRBJ2-3, with D unresolved. Per the germline V gene, CDR1 is ENHRY and CDR2 is SYGVKD. V was pared by 8 bases and J by 2 bases, with 5 bases between. The CDR3 sequence is 11 residues long. CDR3 sequence: CAIGNTDTQYF. The CDR3 region has the DNA TGTGCCATCGGGAACACAGATACGCAGTATTTT.

Many counts were recorded for this clonotype. V and J are TRBV7-8 and TRBJ2-1; 13 bases are a match to TRBD2. The CDR3 covers 15 residues. Germline loops: CDR1 SGHVS, CDR2 FQNEAQ. The junction had 3 bases not matched to a gene; V was cut back by 1 base and J by 9 bases. DNA of the CDR3: TGTGCCAGCAGCTTAGGACTAGCGGGAGGAAGTGAGCAGTTCTTC. Translation: CASSLGLAGGSEQFF.

The table lists this clonotype with a few counts. The V call is TRBV12-3 or TRBV12-4, the J call TRBJ2-6, with 9 bases fitting TRBD1. J lost 2 bases, V lost 6 bases, and 5 bases had no gene match. This CDR3 spans 16 amino acids. Here the CDR3 DNA reads TGTGCCAGCAGCACACAGGGGGCCACTGGGGCCAACGTCCTGACTTTC. Translated: CASSTQGATGANVLTF.

The rearrangement links TRBV4-2 to TRBJ2-3; 11 bases align to TRBD2. The CDR3 extends over 17 amino acids. Germline V gene data show CDR1 as LGHNA and CDR2 as YNFKEQ. V trimming: 2 bases; J trimming: 2 bases; junction bases outside the gene matches: 6. DNA of the CDR3: TGTGCCAGCAGCCAAAAGACTAGCGGGGACCTCACAGATACGCAGTATTTT. It specifies CASSQKTSGDLTDTQYF.